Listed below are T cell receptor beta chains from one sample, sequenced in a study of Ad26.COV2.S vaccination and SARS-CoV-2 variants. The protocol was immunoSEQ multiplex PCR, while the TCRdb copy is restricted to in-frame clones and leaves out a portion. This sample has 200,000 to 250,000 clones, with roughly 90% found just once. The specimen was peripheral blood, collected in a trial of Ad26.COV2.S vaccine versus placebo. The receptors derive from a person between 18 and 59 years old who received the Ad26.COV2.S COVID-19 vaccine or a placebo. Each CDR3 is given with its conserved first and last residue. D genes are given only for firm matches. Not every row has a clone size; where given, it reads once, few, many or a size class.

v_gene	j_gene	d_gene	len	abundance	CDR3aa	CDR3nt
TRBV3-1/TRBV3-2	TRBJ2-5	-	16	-	CASSQRPFGVSETQYF	TGTGCCAGCAGCCAGCGTCCGTTTGGTGTTTCGGAGACCCAGTACTTC
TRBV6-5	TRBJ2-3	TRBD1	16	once	CASSYIRGLGTDTQYF	TGTGCCAGCAGTTATATAAGGGGGCTAGGGACAGATACGCAGTATTTT
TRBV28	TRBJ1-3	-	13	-	CASSLSRRNTIYF	TGTGCCAGCAGTCTGTCCAGGCGAAACACCATATATTTT
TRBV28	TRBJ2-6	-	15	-	CASSLSRRGLNVLTF	TGTGCCAGCAGTCTATCCCGGAGAGGATTAAACGTCCTGACTTTC
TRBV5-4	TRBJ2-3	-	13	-	CASSFDSTDTQYF	TGTGCCAGCAGCTTCGATAGCACAGATACGCAGTATTTT
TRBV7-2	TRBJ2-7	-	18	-	CASSSRGTGAIVIREQYF	TGTGCCAGCAGCTCTAGGGGGACTGGGGCTATAGTTATCCGCGAGCAGTACTTC
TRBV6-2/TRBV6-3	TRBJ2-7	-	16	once	CASSFLIGQATYEQYF	TGTGCCAGCAGTTTCCTGATCGGTCAAGCTACCTACGAGCAGTACTTC
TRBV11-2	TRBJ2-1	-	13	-	CASSFSPANEQFF	TGTGCCAGCAGCTTTTCCCCCGCCAATGAGCAGTTCTTC
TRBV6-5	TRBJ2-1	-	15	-	CASRPSGYGYNEQFF	TGTGCCAGCAGACCCTCTGGTTACGGCTACAATGAGCAGTTCTTC
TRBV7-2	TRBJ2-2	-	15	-	CASSPSKRPPGELFF	TGTGCCAGCAGCCCGTCGAAAAGACCACCCGGGGAGCTGTTTTTT
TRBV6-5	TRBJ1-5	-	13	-	CASTEGNNQPQHF	TGTGCCAGCACCGAGGGGAACAATCAGCCCCAGCATTTT
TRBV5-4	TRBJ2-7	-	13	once	CASSLYGLGEQYF	TGTGCCAGCAGCTTGTACGGACTTGGCGAGCAGTACTTC
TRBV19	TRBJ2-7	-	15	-	CASSIIGPGSGEQYF	TGTGCCAGTAGTATAATCGGGCCTGGGTCGGGCGAGCAGTACTTC
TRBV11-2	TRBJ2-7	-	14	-	CASSLALQGYEQYF	TGTGCCAGCAGCCTCGCTCTCCAGGGGTACGAGCAGTACTTC
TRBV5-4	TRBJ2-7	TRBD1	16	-	CASSLPPGQGAGEQYF	TGTGCCAGCAGCTTGCCACCGGGACAGGGGGCGGGAGAGCAGTACTTC
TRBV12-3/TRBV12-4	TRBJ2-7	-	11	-	CASSFGYEQYF	TGTGCCAGCAGTTTCGGGTACGAGCAGTACTTC
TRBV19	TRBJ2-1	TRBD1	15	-	CASRDRETLYNEQFF	TGTGCCAGTAGGGACAGGGAAACCCTTTACAATGAGCAGTTCTTC
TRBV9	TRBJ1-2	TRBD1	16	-	CASSVGAGGAGYGYTF	TGTGCCAGCAGCGTAGGTGCAGGGGGCGCCGGCTATGGCTACACCTTC
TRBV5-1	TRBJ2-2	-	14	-	CASTPEGRAGELFF	TGCGCCAGCACCCCGGAGGGGCGGGCCGGGGAGCTGTTTTTT
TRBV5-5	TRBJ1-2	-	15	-	CASSFGQVSNYGYTF	TGTGCCAGCAGCTTTGGCCAGGTGTCTAACTATGGCTACACCTTC
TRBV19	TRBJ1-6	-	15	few	CASTAGAGANSPLHF	TGTGCCAGTACCGCCGGCGCAGGGGCCAATTCACCCCTCCACTTT
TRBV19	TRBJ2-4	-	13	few	CASSLGTQNIQYF	TGTGCCAGTAGTCTCGGGACTCAAAACATTCAGTACTTC
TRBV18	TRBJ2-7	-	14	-	CASSPPMRPYEQYF	TGTGCCAGCTCACCCCCTATGAGGCCTTACGAGCAGTACTTC
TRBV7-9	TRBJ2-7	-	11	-	CASSWGNEQYF	TGTGCCAGCAGCTGGGGGAACGAGCAGTACTTC
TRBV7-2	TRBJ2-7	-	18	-	CASSLVGSSGVRPYEQYF	TGTGCCAGCAGCTTAGTTGGGAGCAGCGGAGTTCGCCCCTACGAGCAGTACTTC
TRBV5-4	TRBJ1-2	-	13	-	CASSSAGLYGYTF	TGTGCCAGCAGCTCCGCAGGGCTCTATGGCTACACCTTC
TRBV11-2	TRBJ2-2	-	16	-	CASSPQWTATGGELFF	TGTGCCAGCAGCCCTCAGTGGACAGCTACGGGCGGGGAGCTGTTTTTT